The rows below give T cell receptor beta chains drawn from one sample of a study of cytomegalovirus exposure and HLA in healthy donors. Only in-frame clones appear in the TCRdb table, and some are missing; sequencing was by immunoSEQ multiplex PCR. The sample consists of roughly 140,000 clones, 80% to 85% of them appearing once. Sequences were obtained from PBMCs. These TCRs come from a boy aged 2-15 years in good health and CMV-seronegative. The CDR3 runs from the conserved cysteine through the conserved F or W. The order of the fields is V gene, J gene, clone size, D gene, CDR3 DNA, CDR3 protein. D genes are given only for firm matches. Clone size is not always given. Where it is, it says once, few, many or a class for expanded clones.

>TRBV5-1|TRBJ2-5|.|.
TGCGCCAGCAGCTTGCGGCAAGAGACCCAGTACTTC
CASSLRQETQYF
>TRBV9|TRBJ2-1|.|TRBD2
TGTGCCAGCAGCGGAGGGACTAGCGGGGCCAATGAGCAGTTCTTC
CASSGGTSGANEQFF
>TRBV5-6|TRBJ2-5|.|.
TGTGCCAGCAGCTGGAACAGGGTTGGTGAGCAGTACTTC
CASSWNRVGEQYF
>TRBV6-1|TRBJ1-3|.|.
TGTGCCAGCAGTGAAGCGTCCATCCTGAGCTCTGGAAACACCATATATTTT
CASSEASILSSGNTIYF
>TRBV6-5|TRBJ1-1|.|.
TGTGCCAGCGGCCTAGGGGGGGACACTGAAGCTTTCTTT
CASGLGGDTEAFF
>TRBV4-3|TRBJ1-2|.|.
TGCGCCAGCAGCCAAGTCAGGCCTCCCAACTATGGCTACACCTTC
CASSQVRPPNYGYTF
>TRBV9|TRBJ2-7|once|TRBD2
TGTGCCAGCAGCGTAGGGTGGACTAGCGGGCCCTACGAGCAGTACTTC
CASSVGWTSGPYEQYF
>TRBV5-4|TRBJ2-2|.|.
TGTGCCAGCAGCCTGAAAACACCCACCGGGGAGCTGTTTTTT
CASSLKTPTGELFF
>TRBV2|TRBJ2-1|once|TRBD2
TGTGCCAGCAGCGAGCGGGAGGGACCCAGCTCCTACAATGAGCAGTTCTTC
CASSEREGPSSYNEQFF
>TRBV11-2|TRBJ1-2|.|TRBD1
TGTGCCAGCAGTTCCGGGACAGGGATATGGGGTGGCTACACCTTC
CASSSGTGIWGGYTF
>TRBV11-2|TRBJ1-2|.|.
TGTGCCAGCAGCTCCGGGATTAACTATGGCTACACCTTC
CASSSGINYGYTF
>TRBV18|TRBJ2-7|.|.
TGTGCCAGCTCACCACGCAGGGGGCTAGCGGGATATCACTACGAGCAGTACTTC
CASSPRRGLAGYHYEQYF
>TRBV9|TRBJ2-7|.|TRBD1
TGTGCCAGCAGCGTAGAGTCCGGGACAGGGACCTACGAGCAGTACTTC
CASSVESGTGTYEQYF
>TRBV6-5|TRBJ1-1|.|.
TGTGCCAGCAGTTACTCAAAAGGGCTCGGGGGCACTGAAGCTTTCTTT
CASSYSKGLGGTEAFF
>TRBV7-2|TRBJ1-5|.|.
TGTGCCAGCAGCTTAGGAGGATACAATCAGCCCCAGCATTTT
CASSLGGYNQPQHF
>TRBV6-5|TRBJ1-5|.|.
TGTGCCAGCAGTTACTCAGGGAGTCAGCCCCAGCATTTT
CASSYSGSQPQHF
>TRBV25-1|TRBJ2-7|.|TRBD1
TGTGCCAGCAGTGTACAGGGGGCCTACGAGCAGTACTTC
CASSVQGAYEQYF
>TRBV6-1|TRBJ1-4|.|TRBD1
TGTGCCAGCAGGAAAAAACCGGGACAGAGTGAAAAACTGTTTTTT
CASRKKPGQSEKLFF
>TRBV10-3|TRBJ2-7|.|.
TGTGCCATCAGGGGGGAGGTCACCTACACCAACGAGCAGTACTTC
CAIRGEVTYTNEQYF
>TRBV6-5|TRBJ2-7|.|.
TGTGCCAGCAGCCAAGGGACTTTCTACGAGCAGTACTTC
CASSQGTFYEQYF
>TRBV7-2|TRBJ2-7|.|TRBD2
TGTGCCAGCAGCTTAGAGCCTAGCGGCCCCTACGAGCAGTACTTC
CASSLEPSGPYEQYF
>TRBV5-1|TRBJ2-7|.|.
TGCGCCAGCAGCTTAACGGGACAAGCCTACGAGCAGTACTTC
CASSLTGQAYEQYF
>TRBV21-1|TRBJ1-6|.|.
TGTGCCAGCGTCAGGACAGCAACCTATAATTCACCCCTCCACTTT
CASVRTATYNSPLHF
>TRBV2|TRBJ2-7|.|.
TGTGCCGCACACAGGGAATCTGGATCCTACGAGCAGTACTTC
CAAHRESGSYEQYF
>TRBV9|TRBJ1-1|.|TRBD1
TGTGCCAGCAGCGTGGGGACAGACACCTTTTTCATGAACACTGAAGCTTTCTTT
CASSVGTDTFFMNTEAFF
>TRBV18|TRBJ1-1|.|TRBD1
TGTGCCAGCTCACCGTCCTCTGCAGGGGGGAACACTGAAGCTTTCTTT
CASSPSSAGGNTEAFF
>TRBV19|TRBJ2-1|.|TRBD2
TGTGCCAGTAGTCCGGTTCCTGGGGGAGGGCCGAATGAGCAGTTCTTC
CASSPVPGGGPNEQFF
>TRBV6-5|TRBJ2-1|.|TRBD1
TGTGCCAGCAGCAGGACAGGGGGCGCGGGGCAGTTCTTC
CASSRTGGAGQFF
>TRBV7-3|TRBJ2-3|.|.
TGTGCCAGCAGCTTAATACCGCGGGGCCCCACAGATACGCAGTATTTT
CASSLIPRGPTDTQYF
>TRBV21-1|TRBJ2-3|.|.
TGTGCCGACACCTGGAACAGGGGGCTTCTCTCCCCCACAGATACGCAGTATTTT
CADTWNRGLLSPTDTQYF
>TRBV4-1|TRBJ2-1|.|.
TGCGCCAGCAGCCAAAGGGACACAGACTCCTACAATGAGCAGTTCTTC
CASSQRDTDSYNEQFF
>TRBV9|TRBJ2-1|.|TRBD1
TGTGCCAGCAGCCAACCGGGACAGCACAACAATGAGCAGTTCTTC
CASSQPGQHNNEQFF
>TRBV30|TRBJ1-3|.|TRBD1
TGTGCCTGGAGTGTTCGACAGGGAGCTGGAAACACCATATATTTT
CAWSVRQGAGNTIYF
>TRBV18|TRBJ2-5|.|.
TGTGCCAGCTCACAAGATTGGCGGGACCAGTACTTC
CASSQDWRDQYF
>TRBV5-1|TRBJ1-1|.|.
TGCGCCAGCAGCTTGTTCGGGGACACTGAAGCTTTCTTT
CASSLFGDTEAFF
>TRBV28|TRBJ2-7|.|.
TGTGCCAGCAGTTTAGGGGACTCCATATACGAGCAGTACTTC
CASSLGDSIYEQYF
>TRBV11-2|TRBJ1-2|once|TRBD1
TGTGCCAGCAGCCCCAACCCCCCTCGGGACAGGGTGGCCATCACCTTC
CASSPNPPRDRVAITF
>TRBV18|TRBJ2-5|.|.
TGTGCCAGCTCACCTGTTAATAGTGTGGTTTCGCAAGAGACCCAGTACTTC
CASSPVNSVVSQETQYF
>TRBV11-3|TRBJ2-3|.|TRBD2
TGTGCCAGCAGCTCCCGACTAGCGGCTAACACAGATACGCAGTATTTT
CASSSRLAANTDTQYF
>TRBV9|TRBJ2-7|.|.
TGTGCCAGCAGCGTAACAGGACTATCCTACGAGCAGTACTTC
CASSVTGLSYEQYF
>TRBV30|TRBJ1-4|.|TRBD1
TGTGCCTGCCAAAGGGGGGACAGGGAGAATGAAAAACTGTTTTTT
CACQRGDRENEKLFF
>TRBV7-8|TRBJ2-7|.|TRBD1
TGTGCCAGCAGCTTGCGGACAGGCCACTACGAGCAGTACTTC
CASSLRTGHYEQYF
>TRBV5-1|TRBJ2-5|once|TRBD1
TGCGCCAGCAGCTTGAAGGGGGCGGTCGGTCCAGAGACCCAGTACTTC
CASSLKGAVGPETQYF
>TRBV27|TRBJ2-3|.|TRBD1
TGTGCCAGCAGTCTACTAAAGACAGGGGGACCCACAGATACGCAGTATTTT
CASSLLKTGGPTDTQYF
>TRBV9|TRBJ2-1|few|TRBD2
TGTGCCAGCAGCGTGGGGACAGATAGCGGGAGGCCCTACAATGAGCAGTTCTTC
CASSVGTDSGRPYNEQFF
>TRBV5-1|TRBJ1-6|.|TRBD1
TGCGCCAGCAGCCCGGGACAGGGGTCGAATTCACCCCTCCACTTT
CASSPGQGSNSPLHF
>TRBV5-1|TRBJ2-5|once|TRBD2
TGCGCCAGCAGCTGGGGGGCTAGCGGGAGACGCAAGACCCAGTACTTC
CASSWGASGRRKTQYF
>TRBV7-8|TRBJ1-2|.|.
TGTGCCAGCAGCCCCCTTGGGGCAGGGTTTTATGGCTACACCTTC
CASSPLGAGFYGYTF
>TRBV28|TRBJ2-3|.|TRBD2
TGTGCCAGCAGTTCGGGGGGACTTCTGAATACGCAGTATTTT
CASSSGGLLNTQYF
>TRBV25-1|TRBJ2-5|.|.
TGTGCCAGCAGTGACCCCCGGGACTTACAAGAGACCCAGTACTTC
CASSDPRDLQETQYF
>TRBV27|TRBJ2-7|once|.
TGTGCCAGCAGTTTAGAAGCGAGGCACTTC
CASSLEARHF
>TRBV14|TRBJ1-1|.|TRBD1
TGTGCCAGCAGCCTCCTTGGACAGGGTCGGTCTGAAGCTTTCTTT
CASSLLGQGRSEAFF
>TRBV2|TRBJ2-1|once|.
TGTGCCAGCAGTGAAACGGCGGGGTATTTCAATGAGCAGTTCTTC
CASSETAGYFNEQFF
>TRBV7-3|TRBJ2-1|.|.
TGTGCCAGCAGCCCAATACAGGGGGGGAGCAATGAGCAGTTCTTC
CASSPIQGGSNEQFF
>TRBV6-6|TRBJ2-3|.|TRBD2
TGTGCCAGCAGGGAACGAGCGGGGGGGCCAGATACGCAGTATTTT
CASRERAGGPDTQYF
>TRBV5-1|TRBJ1-6|.|.
TGCGCCAGCAGCACAGGGAATTCACCCCTCCACTTT
CASSTGNSPLHF
>TRBV28|TRBJ1-3|.|.
TGTGCCAGCATCCAAGATGGCCCCGAAATTTACTCTGGAAACACCATATATTTT
CASIQDGPEIYSGNTIYF
>TRBV5-1|TRBJ2-1|few|TRBD1
TGCGCCAGCAGCTTAGTAGGGACAGGGATGAATGAGCAGTTCTTC
CASSLVGTGMNEQFF
>TRBV19|TRBJ1-5|.|.
TGTGCCAGTAGGGAGGTGGGCAATCAGCCCCAGCATTTT
CASREVGNQPQHF